The source of this T cell receptor (beta chain) is a study of beta chain features in type 1 diabetes. On the study more broadly: Sorted cells, about 98,000,000 in number, were examined across all samples.

The CDR3 is made up of 15 amino acids. Trimming removed 2 bases from V and 7 bases from J; junction bases left unmatched: 6. Germline loops: CDR1 MNHNS, CDR2 SASEGT. Findings of the study overall: More deletions and fewer insertions at VDJ junctions were found in patients with type 1 diabetes. The naive, central memory and Treg TCRB repertoires showed an apparent similarity that was greater among patients than among healthy donors.

Naive, central memory, regulatory and stem cell-like memory cells within the CD4+ compartment were sorted using CD45RO/CCR7/CD25/CD127/CD95/CD27. In its sample, this clone was seen a few times. Its antigen is not identified. The whole isolated RNA underwent reverse transcription, so sequencing captured expressed TCRB transcripts. Repertoires were generated with immunoSEQ multiplex PCR, while TCRdb's copy carries only in-frame clones and drops some. The sample lists fewer than 150,000 clones; 6% to 7.5% were seen once. The TCR originated in a woman in her 30s in good health. The chain joins TRBV6-1 to TRBJ2-7, with 12 bases matching TRBD1. The specimen was central memory CD4+ T cells from blood. In nucleotides, the CDR3 is TGTGCCAGCAGTGAACCGGGACAGGGGGCCGAGGAGCAGTACTTC. Its protein product is CASSEPGQGAEEQYF.